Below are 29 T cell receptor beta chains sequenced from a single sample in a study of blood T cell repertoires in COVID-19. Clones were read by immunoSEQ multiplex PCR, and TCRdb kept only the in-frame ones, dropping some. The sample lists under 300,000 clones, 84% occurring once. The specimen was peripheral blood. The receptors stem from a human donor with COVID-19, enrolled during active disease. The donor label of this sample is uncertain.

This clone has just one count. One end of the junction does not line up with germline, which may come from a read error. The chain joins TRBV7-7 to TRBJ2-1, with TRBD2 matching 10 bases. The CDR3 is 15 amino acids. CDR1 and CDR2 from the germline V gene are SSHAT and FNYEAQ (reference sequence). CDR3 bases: TGTGCTAGCAGTCCGACTAGCGGGTCCTACAATGAGCAGTTCTTC. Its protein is CASSPTSGSYNEQFF.

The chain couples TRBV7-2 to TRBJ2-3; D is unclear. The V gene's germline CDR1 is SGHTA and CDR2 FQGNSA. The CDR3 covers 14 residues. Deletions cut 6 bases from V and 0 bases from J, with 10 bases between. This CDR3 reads CASRLLPSTDTQYF. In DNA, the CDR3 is TGTGCCAGCAGACTCCTCCCCAGCACAGATACGCAGTATTTT.

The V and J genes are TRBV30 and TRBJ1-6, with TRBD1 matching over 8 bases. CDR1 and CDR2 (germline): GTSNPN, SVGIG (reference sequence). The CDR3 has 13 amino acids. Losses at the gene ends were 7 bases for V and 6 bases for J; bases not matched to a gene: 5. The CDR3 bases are TGTGCCTCGCAGGGGGCCGGTAATTCACCCCTCCACTTT. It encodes CASQGAGNSPLHF.

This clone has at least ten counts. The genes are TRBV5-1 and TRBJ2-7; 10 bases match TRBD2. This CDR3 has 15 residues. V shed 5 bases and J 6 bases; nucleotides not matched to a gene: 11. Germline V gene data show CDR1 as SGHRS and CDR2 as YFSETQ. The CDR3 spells CASRWTSGVTTEQYF. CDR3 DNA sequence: TGCGCCAGCAGGTGGACTAGCGGCGTGACCACCGAGCAGTACTTC.

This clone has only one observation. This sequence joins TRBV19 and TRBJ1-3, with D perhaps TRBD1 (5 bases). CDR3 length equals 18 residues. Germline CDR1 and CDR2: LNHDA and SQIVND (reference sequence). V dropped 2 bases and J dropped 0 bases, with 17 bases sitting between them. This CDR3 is CASSIRLGRASSGNTIYF. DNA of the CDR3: TGTGCCAGTAGTATAAGATTGGGCAGGGCCAGCTCTGGAAACACCATATATTTT.

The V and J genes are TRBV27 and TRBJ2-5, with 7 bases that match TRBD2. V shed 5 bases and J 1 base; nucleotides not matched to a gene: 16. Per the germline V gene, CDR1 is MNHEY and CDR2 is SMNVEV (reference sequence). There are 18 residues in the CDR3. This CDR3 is CASSAYGWVAGPQETQYF. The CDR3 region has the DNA TGTGCCAGCAGTGCTTACGGATGGGTAGCGGGCCCCCAAGAGACCCAGTACTTC.

The CDR3, as DNA: TGTGCCAGCAGTCCACAGGGTAGCAACACTGAAGCTTTCTTT. It codes for CASSPQGSNTEAFF. The chain is built from TRBV6-6 and TRBJ1-1, with D possibly TRBD1 on 6 matching bases. Trimming removed 5 bases at V and 2 bases at J, with 12 bases between. The CDR3 has 14 residues. The germline CDR1 and CDR2 sequences are MNHNY and SVGAGI (reference sequence).

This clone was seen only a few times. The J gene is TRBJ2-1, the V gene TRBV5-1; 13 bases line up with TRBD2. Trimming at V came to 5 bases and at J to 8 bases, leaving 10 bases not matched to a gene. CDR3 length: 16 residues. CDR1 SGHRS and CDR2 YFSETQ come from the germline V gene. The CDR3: CASRLTGTSGNYEQFF. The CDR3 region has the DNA TGCGCCAGCAGATTAACCGGGACTAGCGGGAATTATGAGCAGTTCTTC. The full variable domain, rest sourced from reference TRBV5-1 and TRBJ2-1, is KAGVTQTPRYLIKTRGQQVTLSCSPISGHRSVSWYQQTPGQGLQFLFEYFSETQRNKGNFPGRFSGRQFSNSRSEMNVSTLELGDSALYLCASRLTGTSGNYEQFFGPGTRLTVL.

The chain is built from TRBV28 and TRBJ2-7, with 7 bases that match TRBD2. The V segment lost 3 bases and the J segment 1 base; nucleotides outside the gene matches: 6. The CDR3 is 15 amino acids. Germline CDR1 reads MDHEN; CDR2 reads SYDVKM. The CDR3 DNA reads TGTGCCAGCAGTTTTTTGCGGGAGAGGTCCTACGAGCAGTACTTC. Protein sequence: CASSFLRERSYEQYF.

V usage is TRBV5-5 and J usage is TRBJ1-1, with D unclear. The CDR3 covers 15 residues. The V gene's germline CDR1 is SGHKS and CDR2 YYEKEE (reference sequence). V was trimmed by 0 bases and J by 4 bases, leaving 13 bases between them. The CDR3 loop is CASSLVGGAFTEAFF. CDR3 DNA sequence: TGTGCCAGCAGCTTGGTCGGAGGCGCGTTCACTGAAGCTTTCTTT.

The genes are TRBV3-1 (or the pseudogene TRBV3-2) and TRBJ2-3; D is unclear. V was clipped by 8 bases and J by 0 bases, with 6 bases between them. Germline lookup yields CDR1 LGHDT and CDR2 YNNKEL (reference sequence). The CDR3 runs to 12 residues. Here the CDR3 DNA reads TGTGCCAGCGCGGAGAGCACAGATACGCAGTATTTT. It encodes CASAESTDTQYF.

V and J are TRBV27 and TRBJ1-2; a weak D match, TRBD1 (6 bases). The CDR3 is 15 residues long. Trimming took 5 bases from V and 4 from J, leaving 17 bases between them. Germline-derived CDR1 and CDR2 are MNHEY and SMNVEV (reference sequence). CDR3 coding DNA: TGTGCCAGCAGTCCAGGGACAACCGGCGGCTATGGCTACACCTTC. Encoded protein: CASSPGTTGGYGYTF.

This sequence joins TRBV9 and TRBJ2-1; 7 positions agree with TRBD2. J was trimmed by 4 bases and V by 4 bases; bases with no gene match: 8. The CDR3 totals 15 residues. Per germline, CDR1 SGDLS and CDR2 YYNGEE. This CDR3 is CASSPRLAQYNEQFF. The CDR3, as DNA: TGTGCCAGCAGCCCGCGACTAGCCCAATACAATGAGCAGTTCTTC.

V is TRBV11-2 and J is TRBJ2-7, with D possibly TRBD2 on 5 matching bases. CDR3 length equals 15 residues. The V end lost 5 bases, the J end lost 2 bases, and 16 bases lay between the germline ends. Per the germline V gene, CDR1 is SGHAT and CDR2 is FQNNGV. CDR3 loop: CASSLGSASPYEQYF. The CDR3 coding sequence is TGTGCCAGCAGCCTAGGTAGCGCCTCGCCCTACGAGCAGTACTTC. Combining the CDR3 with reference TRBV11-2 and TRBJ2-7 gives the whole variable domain EAGVAQSPRYKIIEKRQSVAFWCNPISGHATLYWYQQILGQGPKLLIQFQNNGVVDDSQLPKDRFSAERLKGVDSTLKIQPAKLEDSAVYLCASSLGSASPYEQYFGPGTRLTVT.

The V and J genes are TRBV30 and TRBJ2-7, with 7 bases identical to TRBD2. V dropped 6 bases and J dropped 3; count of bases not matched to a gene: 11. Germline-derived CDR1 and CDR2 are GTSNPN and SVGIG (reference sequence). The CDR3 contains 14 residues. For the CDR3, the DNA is TGTGCCTGCTATTTGGGACTAAACATCTACGAGCAGTACTTC. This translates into CACYLGLNIYEQYF.

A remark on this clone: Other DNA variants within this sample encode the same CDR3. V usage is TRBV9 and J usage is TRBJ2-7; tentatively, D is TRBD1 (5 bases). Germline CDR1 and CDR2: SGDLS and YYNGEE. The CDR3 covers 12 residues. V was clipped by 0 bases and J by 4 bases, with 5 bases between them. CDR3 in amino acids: CASSVEGYEQYF. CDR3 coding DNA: TGTGCCAGCAGCGTAGAGGGGTACGAGCAGTACTTC.

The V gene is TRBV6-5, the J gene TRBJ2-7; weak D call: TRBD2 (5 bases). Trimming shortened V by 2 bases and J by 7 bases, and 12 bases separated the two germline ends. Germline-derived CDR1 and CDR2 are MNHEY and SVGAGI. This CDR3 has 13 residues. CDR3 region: CASSYGLAGEQYF. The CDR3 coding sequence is TGTGCCAGCAGTTACGGCCTAGCTGGGGAGCAGTACTTC.

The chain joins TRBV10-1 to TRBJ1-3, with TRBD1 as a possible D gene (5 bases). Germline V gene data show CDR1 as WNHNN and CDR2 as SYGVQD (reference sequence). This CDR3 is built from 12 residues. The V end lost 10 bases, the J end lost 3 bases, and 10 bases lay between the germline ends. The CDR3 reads CAIGDFGNTIYF. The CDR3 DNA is TGCGCCATTGGGGACTTTGGAAACACCATATATTTT.

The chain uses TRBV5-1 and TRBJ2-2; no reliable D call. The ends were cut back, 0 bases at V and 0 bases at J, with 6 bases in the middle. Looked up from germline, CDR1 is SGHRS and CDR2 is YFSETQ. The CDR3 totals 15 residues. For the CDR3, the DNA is TGCGCCAGCAGCTTGGTTCAATCGAACACCGGGGAGCTGTTTTTT. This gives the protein CASSLVQSNTGELFF.

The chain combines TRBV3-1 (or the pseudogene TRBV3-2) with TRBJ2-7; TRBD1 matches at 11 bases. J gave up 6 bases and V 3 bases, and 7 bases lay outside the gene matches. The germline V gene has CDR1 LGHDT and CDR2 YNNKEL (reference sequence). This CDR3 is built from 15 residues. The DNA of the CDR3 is TGTGCCAGCAGCCATGGGGGACAGGGGGTAGTCGAGCAGTACTTC. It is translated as CASSHGGQGVVEQYF.

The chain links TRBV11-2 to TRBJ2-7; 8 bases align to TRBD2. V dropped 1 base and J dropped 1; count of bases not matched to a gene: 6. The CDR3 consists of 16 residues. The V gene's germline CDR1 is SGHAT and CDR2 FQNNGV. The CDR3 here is CASSLGVGLVSYEQYF. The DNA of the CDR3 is TGTGCCAGCAGCTTAGGCGTGGGACTAGTTTCCTACGAGCAGTACTTC.

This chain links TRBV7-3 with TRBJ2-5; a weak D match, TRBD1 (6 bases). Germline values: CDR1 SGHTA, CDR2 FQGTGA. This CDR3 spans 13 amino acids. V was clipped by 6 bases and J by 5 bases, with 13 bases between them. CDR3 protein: CASSFNRDETQYF. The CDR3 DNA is TGTGCCAGCAGTTTCAACAGGGACGAGACCCAGTACTTC.

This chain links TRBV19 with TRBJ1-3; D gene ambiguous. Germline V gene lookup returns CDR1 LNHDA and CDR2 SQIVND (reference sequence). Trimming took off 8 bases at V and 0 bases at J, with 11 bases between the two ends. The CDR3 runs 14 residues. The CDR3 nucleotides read TGTGCCAGTGGTTCCTGGCCCTCTGGAAACACCATATATTTT. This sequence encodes CASGSWPSGNTIYF.

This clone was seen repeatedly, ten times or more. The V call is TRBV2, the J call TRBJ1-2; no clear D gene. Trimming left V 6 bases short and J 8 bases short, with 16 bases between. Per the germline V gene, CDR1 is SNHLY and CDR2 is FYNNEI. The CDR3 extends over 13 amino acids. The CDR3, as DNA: TGTGCCAGCAGGGAATTAAACCTATCGGGCTACACCTTC. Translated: CASRELNLSGYTF.

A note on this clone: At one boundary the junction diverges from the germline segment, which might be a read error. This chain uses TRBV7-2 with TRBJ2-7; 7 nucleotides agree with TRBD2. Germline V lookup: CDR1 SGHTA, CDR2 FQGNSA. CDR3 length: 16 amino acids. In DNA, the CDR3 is TGTGCCAGCGGGCCTACGGGGGAGGGCCGTTCCTCCGAGCAGTACTTC. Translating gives CASGPTGEGRSSEQYF.

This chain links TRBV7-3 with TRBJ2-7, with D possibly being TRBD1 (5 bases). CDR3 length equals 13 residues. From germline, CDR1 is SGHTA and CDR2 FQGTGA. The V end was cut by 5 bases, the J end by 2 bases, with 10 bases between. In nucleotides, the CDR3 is TGTGCCAGCAGCCCAGCAGGGACCTACGAGCAGTACTTC. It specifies CASSPAGTYEQYF.

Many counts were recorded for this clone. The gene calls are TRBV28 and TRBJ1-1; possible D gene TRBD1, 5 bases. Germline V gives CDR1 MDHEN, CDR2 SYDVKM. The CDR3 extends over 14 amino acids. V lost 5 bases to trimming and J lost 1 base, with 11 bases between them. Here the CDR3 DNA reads TGTGCCAGCAGTCCGGCGGGGGAGAACACTGAAGCTTTCTTT. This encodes CASSPAGENTEAFF.

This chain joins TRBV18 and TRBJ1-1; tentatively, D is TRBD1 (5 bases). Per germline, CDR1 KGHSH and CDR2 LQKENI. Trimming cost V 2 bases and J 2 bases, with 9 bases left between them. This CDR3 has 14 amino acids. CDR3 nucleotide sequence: TGTGCCAGCTCACCATTGGGGCATAACACTGAAGCTTTCTTT. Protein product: CASSPLGHNTEAFF.

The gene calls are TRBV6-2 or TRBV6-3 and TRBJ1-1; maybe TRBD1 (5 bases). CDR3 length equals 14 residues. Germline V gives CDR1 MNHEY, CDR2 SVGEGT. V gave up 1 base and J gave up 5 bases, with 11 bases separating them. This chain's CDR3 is CASSYFRGETEAFF. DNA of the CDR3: TGTGCCAGCAGTTACTTTCGGGGGGAGACTGAAGCTTTCTTT.